This TCR beta chain derives from a study of radiation and T cells in renal cell carcinoma. Study-wide context: Nephrectomy followed 15 Gy stereotactic body radiation by 4 weeks. General observations from the study: From baseline, blood top tumor clonotypes peaked at 2 weeks post-radiation.

This clone was counted between two and nine times. Its antigen is unidentified. Time point here: baseline pretreatment blood. Treatment reported: 15 Gy SBRT to primary tumor, nephrectomy 4 weeks later. Blood was sampled at baseline, 2 weeks and 4 weeks after SBRT. Clear cell pathology was present in this patient's renal cell carcinoma. Clones were sequenced by immunoSEQ multiplex PCR, and TCRdb holds only the in-frame ones, with some missing. Seen here are about 130,000 clones, about 88% observed once, and the top ten hold around 13%. The sequences come from blood, collected from a patient whose treatment included radiotherapy and nephrectomy. The receptor comes from a woman between 50 and 59 years old with renal cell carcinoma.

Here the CDR3 reads CATSGQGAEAFF. In DNA, the CDR3 is TGTGCCACCAGTGGACAGGGGGCTGAAGCTTTCTTT. The chain joins TRBV15 to TRBJ1-1; 10 bases match TRBD1. Germline CDR1 is LNHNV and CDR2 is YYDKDF (reference sequence). The V gene end was trimmed by 6 bases and the J gene end by 6 bases; junction bases not matched to a gene: 1. The CDR3 totals 12 residues.